A single sample gave rise to the 10 T cell receptor beta chains below, sequenced in a study of T cell repertoires in cytomegalovirus infection. Their recognized antigens are unknown. TCRdb re-derived calls from the reads in MiXCR, one entry per CDR3 protein. The data contain about 120,000 distinct CDR3 sequences, about 9.5% of them singletons. Sequenced material: PBMCs, sequenced either directly or after in vitro stimulation (not recorded which). The origin of the receptors is a human donor in good health (CMV status not recorded). Some clones in this sample may be carry-over from other donors' samples.

Only a few counts were recorded for this clonotype. V and J are TRBV5-6 and TRBJ2-5, with 7 bases matching TRBD1. Trimming at V came to 3 bases and at J to 2 bases, leaving 7 bases not matched to a gene. The CDR3 runs 15 residues. Germline assignment: CDR1 SGHDT and CDR2 YYEEEE. The CDR3 nucleotides are TGTGCCAGCAGCTGGGGACAGACAATTCAAGAGACCCAGTACTTC. This sequence encodes CASSWGQTIQETQYF.

This clonotype has ten or more counts. V usage is TRBV7-8 and J usage is TRBJ2-2, with 8 bases fitting TRBD1. The CDR3 has 16 residues. Germline CDR1 and CDR2: SGHVS and FQNEAQ. V lost 3 bases to trimming and J lost 3 bases; unmatched junction nucleotides: 6. CDR3 bases: TGTGCCAGCAGCTTCTCGGACAGGGCTGACACCGGGGAGCTGTTTTTT. Translated, it gives CASSFSDRADTGELFF. Together with reference TRBV7-8 and TRBJ2-2, the CDR3 gives the full variable domain: GAGVSQSPRYKVAKRGQDVALRCDPISGHVSLFWYQQALGQGPEFLTYFQNEAQLDKSGLPSDRFFAERPEGSVSTLKIQRTQQEDSAVYLCASSFSDRADTGELFFGEGSRLTVL.

The sample holds many counts of this clonotype. CDR3 nucleotide sequence: TGTGCCAGCAGCCCCGGAAAGACTAGCGGTGAGGGGACCCAGTACTTC. Encoded protein: CASSPGKTSGEGTQYF. V usage is TRBV7-9 and J usage is TRBJ2-5; the match to TRBD2 covers 9 bases. CDR1 and CDR2 (germline): SEHNR, FQNEAQ (reference sequence). CDR3 size: 16 residues. Trimming at V came to 5 bases and at J to 7 bases, leaving 14 bases not matched to a gene.

This clonotype was seen repeatedly, ten times or more. CDR3 in amino acids: CASSLLGRVSANYGYTF. The CDR3 DNA reads as TGTGCCAGCAGTTTACTTGGCAGGGTCTCTGCTAACTATGGCTACACCTTC. The V call is TRBV12-3 or TRBV12-4, the J call TRBJ1-2; D might be TRBD1 (5 bases). Trimming cost V 2 bases and J 0 bases, with 16 bases left between them. The CDR3 totals 17 residues.

This clonotype has ten or more counts. This rearrangement joins TRBV12-3 or TRBV12-4 to TRBJ1-6; D ambiguous. V was pared by 3 bases and J by 5 bases, with 20 bases between. The CDR3 extends over 18 amino acids. The CDR3, as DNA: TGTGCCAGCAGTTTCGGCAGGCGGTCATTCACAAATAATTCACCCCTCCACTTT. Its protein is CASSFGRRSFTNNSPLHF.

This clonotype was detected many times. The chain couples TRBV7-2 to TRBJ2-3, with 7 bases aligning to TRBD2. The CDR3 spans 13 residues. V trimming: 5 bases; J trimming: 11 bases; junction bases outside the gene matches: 10. From germline, CDR1 is SGHTA and CDR2 FQGNSA. CDR3 protein: CASSRSAGDLQYF. In DNA form, the CDR3 reads TGTGCCAGCAGCCGCAGCGCGGGGGACTTGCAGTATTTT.

For this clonotype: A read error may be the cause here, since a much bigger clone is one base away. The rearrangement uses TRBV20-1 and TRBJ1-4; D possibly corresponds to TRBD1 (5 bases). The CDR3 has 13 residues. Germline V gene data show CDR1 as DFQATT and CDR2 as SNEGSKA (reference sequence). CDR3 sequence reads: CSAGVGGDEQLFF. CDR3 sequence (DNA): TGCAGTGCTGGGGTTGGGGGGGATGAACAACTGTTTTTT.

This clonotype has a handful of counts. The gene calls are TRBV28 and TRBJ1-3; possible D gene TRBD1, 6 bases. The V gene's germline CDR1 is MDHEN and CDR2 SYDVKM. V dropped 5 bases and J dropped 0 bases, with 17 bases sitting between them. The CDR3 contains 17 residues. The CDR3 bases are TGTGCCAGCAGTGGGGCAGGGGCCTTCTTCTCTGGAAACACCATATATTTT. Translated: CASSGAGAFFSGNTIYF.

This clonotype was detected many times. CDR3 loop: CASSMQGATYNEQFF. The CDR3 DNA follows: TGTGCCAGTAGTATGCAGGGGGCGACCTACAATGAGCAGTTCTTC. The rearrangement uses TRBV19 and TRBJ2-1; 8 nucleotides align to TRBD1. J lost 2 bases, V lost 3 bases, and 3 bases had no gene match. CDR1 is LNHDA and CDR2 is SQIVND in the germline V gene (reference sequence). The CDR3 contains 15 residues.

The V and J genes are TRBV12-5 and TRBJ2-1; 16 bases fit TRBD2. Germline V gives CDR1 LGHNT, CDR2 FRNRAP. The CDR3 totals 18 residues. Trimming took 2 bases from V and 5 from J; bases not matched to a gene: 6. In nucleotides, the CDR3 is TGTGCTAGTGGTTTGCCGGGACTAGCGGGAGGGGGTAACAATGAGCAGTTCTTC. As protein: CASGLPGLAGGGNNEQFF. Looking up the rest from reference TRBV12-5 and TRBJ2-1 gives the full variable domain: DARVTQTPRHKVTEMGQEVTMRCQPILGHNTVFWYRQTMMQGLELLAYFRNRAPLDDSGMPKDRFSAEMPDATLATLKIQPSEPRDSAVYFCASGLPGLAGGGNNEQFFGPGTRLTVL.